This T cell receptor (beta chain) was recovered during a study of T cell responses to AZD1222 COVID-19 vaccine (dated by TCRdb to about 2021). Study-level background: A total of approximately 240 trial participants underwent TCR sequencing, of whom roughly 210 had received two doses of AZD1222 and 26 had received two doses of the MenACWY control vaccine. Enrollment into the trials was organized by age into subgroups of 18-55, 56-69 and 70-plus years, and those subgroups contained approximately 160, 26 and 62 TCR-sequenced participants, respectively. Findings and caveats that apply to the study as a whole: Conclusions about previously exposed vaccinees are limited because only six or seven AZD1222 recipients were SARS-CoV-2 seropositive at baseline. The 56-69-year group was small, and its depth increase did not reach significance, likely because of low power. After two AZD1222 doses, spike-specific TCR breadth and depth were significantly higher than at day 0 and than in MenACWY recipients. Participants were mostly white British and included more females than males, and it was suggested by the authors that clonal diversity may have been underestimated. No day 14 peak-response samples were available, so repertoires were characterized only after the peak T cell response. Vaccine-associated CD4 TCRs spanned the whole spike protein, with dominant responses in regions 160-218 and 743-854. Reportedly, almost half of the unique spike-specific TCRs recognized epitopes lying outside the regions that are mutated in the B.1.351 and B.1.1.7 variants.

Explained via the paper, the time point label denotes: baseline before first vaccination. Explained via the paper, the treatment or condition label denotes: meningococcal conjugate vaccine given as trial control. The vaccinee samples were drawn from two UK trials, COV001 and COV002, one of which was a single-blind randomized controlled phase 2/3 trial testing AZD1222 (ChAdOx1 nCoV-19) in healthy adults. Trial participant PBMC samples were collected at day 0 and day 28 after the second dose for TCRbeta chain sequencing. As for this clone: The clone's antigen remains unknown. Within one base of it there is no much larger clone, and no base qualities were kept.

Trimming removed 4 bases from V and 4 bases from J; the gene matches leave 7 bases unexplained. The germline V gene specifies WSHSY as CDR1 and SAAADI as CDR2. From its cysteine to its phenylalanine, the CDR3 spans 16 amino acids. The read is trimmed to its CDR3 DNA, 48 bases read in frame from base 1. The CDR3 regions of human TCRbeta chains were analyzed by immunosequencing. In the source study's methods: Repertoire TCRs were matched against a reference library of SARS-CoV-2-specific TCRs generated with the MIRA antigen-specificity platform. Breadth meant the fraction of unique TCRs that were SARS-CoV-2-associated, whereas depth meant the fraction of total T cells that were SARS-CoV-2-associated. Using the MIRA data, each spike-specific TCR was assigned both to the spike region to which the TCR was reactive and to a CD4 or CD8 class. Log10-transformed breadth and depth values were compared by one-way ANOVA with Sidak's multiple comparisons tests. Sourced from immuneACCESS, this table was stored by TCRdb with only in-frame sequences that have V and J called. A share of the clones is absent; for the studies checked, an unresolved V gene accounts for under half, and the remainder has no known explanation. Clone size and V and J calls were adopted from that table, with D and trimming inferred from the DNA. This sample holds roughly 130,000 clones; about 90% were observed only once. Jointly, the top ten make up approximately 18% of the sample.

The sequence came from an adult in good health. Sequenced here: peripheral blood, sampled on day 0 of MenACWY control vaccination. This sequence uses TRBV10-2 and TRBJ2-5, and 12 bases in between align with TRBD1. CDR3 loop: CASSVWGQGATETQYF. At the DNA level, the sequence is TGCGCCAGCAGTGTGTGGGGACAGGGGGCTACAGAGACCCAGTACTTC.